The source of this T cell receptor beta chain is a study of a mutant IDH1 vaccine in newly diagnosed glioma. The wider study: Mean patient age was around 40 years; approximately 62% were male and about 40% female. Patients' prior therapy spanned radiotherapy, temozolomide, or both; most underwent both. Study observations and caveats: Variations in leading peripheral T cell clonotypes appeared to have no connection with pseudoprogression. There were vaccine-induced immune responses in just under 95% of the patients.

The sample's time point: week 47, end of study. A single vaccine dose contained 300 ug of mutant IDH1 20-mer peptide, and topical imiquimod was used with it. This clone is termed medium-sized (0.01 to 0.1%). The antigen is unknown. Only in-frame clones appear in the TCRdb table, and some are missing; sequencing was by immunoSEQ multiplex PCR. The data contain some 57,000 clones, more than 75% of them singletons. Trimming removed 8 bases from V and 8 bases from J, with 15 bases in between. Per germline, CDR1 MNHEY and CDR2 SVGAGI. The CDR3 covers 12 residues. The V call is TRBV6-5, the J call TRBJ1-1; no firm D call. Specimen: PBMCs, collected from a glioma patient whose treatment included an IDH1 peptide vaccine. The origin of this receptor is a woman aged 40-49 years with glioma. Some clones in this sample may be carry-over from other donors' samples. CDR3 loop: CASLSYDGEAFF. CDR3 bases: TGTGCCAGCCTATCCTACGACGGGGAAGCTTTCTTT.